The 9 T cell receptor beta chains below were found in one sample sequenced in a study. TCRdb reprocessed the RT-PCR reads via MiXCR and lists one record per CDR3 protein. Among hundreds of thousands of distinct CDR3 sequences listed, 13% to 15% were seen once. Source material: memory CD4+ T cells from blood. The receptors were sampled from a female donor in good health, serving as a healthy control.

This clonotype was observed at least ten times. The CDR3 DNA sequence: TGTGCCAGCAGTTCGAACTCTGGGGCCAACGTCCTGACTTTC. Its protein product is CASSSNSGANVLTF. The chain uses TRBV12-3 or TRBV12-4 and TRBJ2-6; D not resolved. This CDR3 has 14 residues. Trimming took 4 bases from V and 0 from J, leaving 4 bases between them.

Only a few counts were recorded for this clonotype. V and J are TRBV5-8 and TRBJ2-3, with D perhaps being TRBD1 or TRBD2 (5 bases each). Germline V gene lookup returns CDR1 SGHTS and CDR2 YDEGEE. The CDR3 runs to 15 residues. Trimming took 0 bases from V and 4 from J, leaving 12 bases between them. The CDR3 coding sequence is TGTGCCAGCAGCTTGGGGGGGATGGGCTCAGATACGCAGTATTTT. It is translated as CASSLGGMGSDTQYF.

The chain links TRBV7-9 to TRBJ2-5; tentatively, D is TRBD1 (6 bases). The CDR3 loop spans 17 amino acids. Trimming stripped 5 bases from V and 2 bases from J, with 21 bases between. Germline assignment: CDR1 SEHNR and CDR2 FQNEAQ (reference sequence). In DNA, the CDR3 is TGTGCCAGCAGCCCCGGACAGCTATTCCGTGTACAAGAGACCCAGTACTTC. This translates into CASSPGQLFRVQETQYF. Complete variable domain (other parts from reference TRBV7-9 and TRBJ2-5): DTGVSQNPRHKITKRGQNVTFRCDPISEHNRLYWYRQTLGQGPEFLTYFQNEAQLEKSRLLSDRFSAERPKGSFSTLEIQRTEQGDSAMYLCASSPGQLFRVQETQYFGPGTRLLVL.

Here the CDR3 DNA reads TGTGCCAGCAGCTTAGTTAGGAGTGAAAAACTGTTTTTT. This sequence encodes CASSLVRSEKLFF. V and J are TRBV7-2 and TRBJ1-4; D is ambiguous. V lost 1 base and J lost 7, with 7 bases in between. CDR1 is SGHTA and CDR2 is FQGNSA in the germline V gene. The CDR3 loop spans 13 amino acids. Full variable domain (outside the CDR3, taken from reference TRBV7-2 and TRBJ1-4): GAGVSQSPSNKVTEKGKDVELRCDPISGHTALYWYRQSLGQGLEFLIYFQGNSAPDKSGLPSDRFSAERTGGSVSTLTIQRTQQEDSAVYLCASSLVRSEKLFFGSGTQLSVL.

The genes are TRBV5-1 and TRBJ1-1; 8 positions match TRBD1. CDR1 is SGHRS and CDR2 is YFSETQ in the germline V gene. The J segment lost 5 bases and the V segment lost 2 bases, leaving 11 bases of the junction unmatched. There are 16 residues in the CDR3. The DNA of the CDR3 is TGCGCCAGCAGCTTAAAAGGGAGCGGACAGGGTACTGAAGCTTTCTTT. Encoded protein: CASSLKGSGQGTEAFF.

At least ten counts were recorded for this clonotype. The CDR3, as DNA: TGCAGCGTTGAGGGGACTACTAACACTGAAGCTTTCTTT. It codes for CSVEGTTNTEAFF. This chain uses TRBV29-1 with TRBJ1-1, with a possible D match to TRBD1 (5 bases). Trimming took off 3 bases at V and 2 bases at J, with 10 bases between the two ends. CDR1 is SQVTM, CDR2 ANQGSEA, per germline. This CDR3 is 13 amino acids long.

This clonotype appeared many times. The chain has TRBV4-3 and TRBJ1-3; 7 bases agree with TRBD1. The ends lost 2 bases at V and 3 bases at J; junction bases unmatched: 4. Germline V gene lookup returns CDR1 LGHNA and CDR2 YSLEER. This CDR3 spans 15 amino acids. DNA of the CDR3: TGCGCCAGCAGCCAACTAGACAGGGATGGAAACACCATATATTTT. It translates to CASSQLDRDGNTIYF.

This clonotype has just a few counts. This chain uses TRBV6-2 or TRBV6-3 with TRBJ1-3; D remains unclear. The V gene's germline CDR1 is MNHEY and CDR2 SVGEGT. V was clipped by 8 bases and J by 0 bases, with 17 bases between them. This CDR3 has 16 amino acids. The CDR3 DNA is TGTGCCAGCCTTCGGAAGGGCGGAGGCTCTGGAAACACCATATATTTT. This sequence encodes CASLRKGGGSGNTIYF.

This clonotype was seen more than once but under ten times. V is TRBV27 and J is TRBJ2-1; D might be TRBD1 (6 bases). The CDR3 is made up of 17 amino acids. Deletions cut 3 bases from V and 4 bases from J, with 19 bases between. Germline CDR1 MNHEY, CDR2 SMNVEV (reference sequence). The CDR3 DNA follows: TGTGCCAGCAGTTTGGCTGGGGGCCCCCATATTTACAATGAGCAGTTCTTC. It is translated as CASSLAGGPHIYNEQFF.